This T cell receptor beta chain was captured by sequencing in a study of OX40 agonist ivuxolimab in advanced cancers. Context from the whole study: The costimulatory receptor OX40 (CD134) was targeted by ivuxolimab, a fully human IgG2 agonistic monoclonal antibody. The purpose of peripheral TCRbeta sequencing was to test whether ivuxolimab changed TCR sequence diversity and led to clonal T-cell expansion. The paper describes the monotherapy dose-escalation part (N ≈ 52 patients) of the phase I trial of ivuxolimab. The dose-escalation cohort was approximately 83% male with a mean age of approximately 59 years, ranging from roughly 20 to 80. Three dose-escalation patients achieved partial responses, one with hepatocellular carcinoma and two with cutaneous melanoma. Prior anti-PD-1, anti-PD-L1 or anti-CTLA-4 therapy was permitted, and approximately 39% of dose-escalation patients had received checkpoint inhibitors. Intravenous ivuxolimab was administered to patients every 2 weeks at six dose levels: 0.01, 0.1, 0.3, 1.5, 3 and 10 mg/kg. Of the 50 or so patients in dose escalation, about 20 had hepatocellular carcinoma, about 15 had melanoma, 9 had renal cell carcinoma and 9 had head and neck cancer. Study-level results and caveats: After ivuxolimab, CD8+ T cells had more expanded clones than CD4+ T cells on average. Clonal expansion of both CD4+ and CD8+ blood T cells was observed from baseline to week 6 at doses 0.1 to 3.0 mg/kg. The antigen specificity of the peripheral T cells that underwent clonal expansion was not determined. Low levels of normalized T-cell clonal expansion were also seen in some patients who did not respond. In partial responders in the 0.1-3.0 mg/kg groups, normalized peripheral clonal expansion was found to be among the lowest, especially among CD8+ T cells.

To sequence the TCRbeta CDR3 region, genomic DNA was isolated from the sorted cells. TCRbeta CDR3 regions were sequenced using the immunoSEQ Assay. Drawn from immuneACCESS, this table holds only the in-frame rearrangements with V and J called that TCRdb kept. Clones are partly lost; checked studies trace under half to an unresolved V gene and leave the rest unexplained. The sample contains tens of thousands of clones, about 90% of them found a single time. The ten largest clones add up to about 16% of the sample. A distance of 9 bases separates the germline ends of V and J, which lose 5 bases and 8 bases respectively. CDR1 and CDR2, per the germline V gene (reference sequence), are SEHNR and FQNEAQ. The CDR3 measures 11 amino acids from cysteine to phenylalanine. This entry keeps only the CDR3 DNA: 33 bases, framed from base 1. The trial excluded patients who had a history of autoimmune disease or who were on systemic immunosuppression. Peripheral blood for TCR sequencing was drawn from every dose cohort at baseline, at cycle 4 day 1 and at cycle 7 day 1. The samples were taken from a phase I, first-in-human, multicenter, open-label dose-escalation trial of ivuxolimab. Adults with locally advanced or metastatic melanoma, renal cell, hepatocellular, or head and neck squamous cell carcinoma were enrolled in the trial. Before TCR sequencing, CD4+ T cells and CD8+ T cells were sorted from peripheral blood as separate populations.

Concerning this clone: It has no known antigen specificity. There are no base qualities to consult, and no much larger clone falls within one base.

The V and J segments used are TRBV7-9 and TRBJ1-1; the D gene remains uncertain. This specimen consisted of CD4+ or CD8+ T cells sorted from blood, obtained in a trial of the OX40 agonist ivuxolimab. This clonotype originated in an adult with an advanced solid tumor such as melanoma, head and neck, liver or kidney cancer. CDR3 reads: CASSPGGEAFF. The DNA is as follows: TGTGCCAGCAGCCCGGGAGGGGAAGCTTTCTTT.